This paragraph covers one T cell receptor beta chain sequence. The target of this receptor is not known. Within one base of it there is no much larger clone, and no base qualities were kept. CDR3 length: 12 amino acids, cysteine to phenylalanine. The only DNA kept is the CDR3, 36 bases in frame from the first base. The junction shows trimming of 5 bases on V and 9 bases on J, and the gene matches do not reach 3 bases of it. CDR1 and CDR2 (LNHDA, SQIVND) derive from the germline V gene (reference sequence). These data belong to a study of T cell repertoires in cytomegalovirus infection (dated by TCRdb to between 2018 and 2021). Regarding the study in general: Recently identified HLA-C-restricted CMV epitopes, whose presentation resists viral immunomodulation, were targeted by peptide stimulations together with well-studied HLA-B-restricted epitopes. Donor HLA type was relevant to the analysis, as public TCR beta signatures indicated carriage of CMV infection together with the matching HLA type. What the research found in general, with its limitations: In the ex vivo response, HLA-C-restricted CMV-specific TCR beta clonotypes were dominant, and in two of eight donors the single most frequent clonotype came from this HLA-C-restricted group. In both this cohort and an independent cohort of some 380 donors, the cumulative frequency of public TCR beta family members distinguished carriers of CMV infection plus the relevant HLA type.

The sample's treatment or condition label is to be understood as: in vitro stimulation with specific CMV peptide epitopes to enrich CMV-specific T cells. Sequencer: Illumina HiSeq 1500. The public sequencing data were trimmed at Q25 with fastp and processed into clonotypes with MiXCR by TCRdb, which kept only in-frame beta chains. Under each unique CDR3 protein, matching rows form one entry showing the most common genes and DNA. The sample has about 920,000 distinct CDR3 sequences on record, 25% to 40% of them singletons. 13% of the sample goes to the ten largest clones. Rearrangement joined TRBV19 to TRBJ2-2; 7 bases in the junction line up with TRBD1. Here the sequenced sample was cultured CD8+ T cells from PBMCs, taken from culture after CMV antigen stimulation. The sequence came from a human donor in good health (CMV status not recorded). Some clones in this sample may be carry-over from other donors' samples. The DNA sequence is TGTGCCAGTAGTTCAGGGGGATGGGAGCTGTTTTTT. It encodes CASSSGGWELFF.